The 15 T cell receptor beta chains listed next were all sequenced from one sample in a study of blood T cell repertoires in COVID-19 (TCRdb year 2020). To prepare the library, the immunoSEQ multiplex PCR assay was applied. TCRdb's version of the immuneACCESS table is confined to in-frame rearrangements and falls short of the full clone set. An unresolved V gene accounts for under half of the shortfall where checked; the remainder is of unknown origin. Here the sample has some 120,000 clones; 90% occur a single time. The leading ten clones occupy roughly 4.5% of the sample. The specimen sequenced was peripheral blood. The receptors originated from a man in his sixties with COVID-19, enrolled during active disease.

The chain combines TRBV9 with TRBJ2-2, with a weak D call TRBD2 (5 bases). The germline V gene encodes CDR1 SGDLS and CDR2 YYNGEE. V lost 3 bases and J lost 1, with 16 bases in between. The CDR3 is made up of 17 amino acids. The DNA for the CDR3 is TGTGCCAGCAGCGGGAGGCCGCCACTTCGGAACACCGGGGAGCTGTTTTTT. Its translation: CASSGRPPLRNTGELFF.

V is TRBV4-1 and J is TRBJ2-5; 13 bases match TRBD2. Germline trimming cut 5 bases from V and 5 bases from J; bases unmatched to any gene: 8. This CDR3 region has 16 residues. Germline V gene sequence: CDR1 MGHRA, CDR2 YSYEKL. The CDR3 is CASSTGLAGLSETQYF. The CDR3 nucleotides read TGCGCCAGCAGCACGGGACTAGCGGGACTGTCGGAGACCCAGTACTTC.

The chain uses TRBV6-5 and TRBJ1-5; TRBD1 matches 7 bases. Germline assignment: CDR1 MNHEY and CDR2 SVGAGI. The CDR3 contains 15 residues. The J segment lost 2 bases and the V segment lost 5 bases, leaving 6 bases of the junction unmatched. CDR3 residues: CASSQTGAGNQPQHF. The DNA of the CDR3 is TGTGCCAGCAGTCAAACAGGGGCAGGCAATCAGCCCCAGCATTTT.

The V gene is TRBV6-5, the J gene TRBJ1-1; maybe TRBD1 (6 bases). The germline V gene encodes CDR1 MNHEY and CDR2 SVGAGI. This CDR3 region has 15 residues. Trimming cost V 0 bases and J 1 base, with 9 bases left between them. As DNA, the CDR3 is TGTGCCAGCAGTTACTCCCAAGGGGGGAACACTGAAGCTTTCTTT. This gives the protein CASSYSQGGNTEAFF.

The table lists this clone with a count of one. The chain joins TRBV7-9 to TRBJ2-3, with D possibly being TRBD1 (5 bases). Trimming took off 5 bases at V and 0 bases at J, with 6 bases between the two ends. The CDR3 has 13 residues. The germline V gene encodes CDR1 SEHNR and CDR2 FQNEAQ (reference sequence). CDR3 sequence: CASSPGSTDTQYF. CDR3 nucleotides: TGTGCCAGCAGCCCAGGGAGCACAGATACGCAGTATTTT.

J is TRBJ2-1 and V is TRBV12-5; TRBD2 aligns across 9 bases. Per germline, CDR1 LGHNT and CDR2 FRNRAP. J was trimmed by 5 bases and V by 3 bases; bases with no gene match: 8. This CDR3 spans 16 amino acids. CDR3 bases: TGTGCTAGTGGTTTAAACTCGGGACTAGCTAACAATGAGCAGTTCTTC. Amino acid sequence: CASGLNSGLANNEQFF.

The chain links TRBV7-2 to TRBJ2-4, with a tentative D call TRBD1 (6 bases). This CDR3 region has 17 residues. V lost 5 bases and J lost 6, with 23 bases in between. Looked up from germline, CDR1 is SGHTA and CDR2 is FQGNSA. The CDR3 protein is CASSHRVLQGWRNIQYF. DNA for the CDR3: TGTGCCAGCAGCCACAGGGTCTTACAGGGTTGGAGAAACATTCAGTACTTC.

The chain has TRBV5-1 and TRBJ2-2; 8 bases match TRBD1. V trimming: 3 bases; J trimming: 0 bases; junction bases outside the gene matches: 4. The CDR3 is made up of 16 amino acids. Germline CDR1 and CDR2: SGHRS and YFSETQ. The DNA of the CDR3 is TGCGCCAGCAGCTCCGGACAGGGACCGAACACCGGGGAGCTGTTTTTT. It encodes CASSSGQGPNTGELFF.

A single count supports this clone. The chain joins TRBV5-5 to TRBJ2-1, with TRBD2 matching over 7 bases. Per the germline V gene, CDR1 is SGHKS and CDR2 is YYEKEE (reference sequence). The CDR3 is 13 amino acids. V gave up 6 bases and J gave up 5 bases; unmatched junction bases: 5. In DNA, the CDR3 is TGTGCCAGCATCAGGAGCGGGGACAATGAGCAGTTCTTC. Its translation is CASIRSGDNEQFF.

V is TRBV5-1 and J is TRBJ1-2; no reliable D call. The V end was cut by 2 bases, the J end by 4 bases, with 12 bases between. The CDR3 loop spans 14 amino acids. In germline, CDR1 is SGHRS, CDR2 YFSETQ. The CDR3 is CASSLPRTGYGYTF. CDR3 nucleotide sequence: TGCGCCAGCAGCTTACCCCGTACCGGCTATGGCTACACCTTC. The whole variable domain, filled in from reference TRBV5-1 and TRBJ1-2, reads KAGVTQTPRYLIKTRGQQVTLSCSPISGHRSVSWYQQTPGQGLQFLFEYFSETQRNKGNFPGRFSGRQFSNSRSEMNVSTLELGDSALYLCASSLPRTGYGYTFGSGTRLTVV.

J is TRBJ1-1 and V is TRBV2; 8 bases are a match to TRBD1. The germline V gene encodes CDR1 SNHLY and CDR2 FYNNEI. The junction had 3 bases not matched to a gene; V was cut back by 5 bases and J by 7 bases. The CDR3 extends over 12 amino acids. Here the CDR3 DNA reads TGTGCCAGCAGTTCGGACAGGGATGAAGCTTTCTTT. It translates to CASSSDRDEAFF.

The chain joins TRBV18 to TRBJ2-7; D possibly corresponds to TRBD2 (5 bases). CDR3 length equals 14 residues. The germline V gene encodes CDR1 KGHSH and CDR2 LQKENI. With 5 bases removed from V and 5 bases from J, the gap between germline ends came to 16 bases. CDR3 bases: TGTGCCAGCTCATCGGACGGGGATTGGGACGAGCAGTACTTC. It codes for CASSSDGDWDEQYF. The variable domain in full, completed from reference TRBV18 and TRBJ2-7, reads NAGVMQNPRHLVRRRGQEARLRCSPMKGHSHVYWYRQLPEEGLKFMVYLQKENIIDESGMPKERFSAEFPKEGPSILRIQQVVRGDSAAYFCASSSDGDWDEQYFGPGTRLTVT.

In its sample, this clone is medium-sized. The genes are TRBV29-1 and TRBJ2-3, with 8 bases lining up with TRBD2. The CDR3 covers 14 residues. With V trimmed by 6 bases and J by 1 base, 6 bases remained unmatched. Germline V lookup: CDR1 SQVTM, CDR2 ANQGSEA. CDR3 protein: CSVHTSGRTDTQYF. The DNA of the CDR3 is TGCAGCGTACACACTAGCGGACGCACAGATACGCAGTATTTT.

A single count supports this clone. The chain recombines TRBV6-2 or TRBV6-3 with TRBJ1-4; D possibly corresponds to TRBD1 (6 bases). Germline lookup yields CDR1 MNHEY and CDR2 SVGEGT. The CDR3 contains 15 residues. Trimming took off 0 bases at V and 4 bases at J, with 9 bases between the two ends. The CDR3 spells CASSYSGGLNEKLFF. The CDR3 DNA sequence: TGTGCCAGCAGTTACTCGGGGGGGCTTAATGAAAAACTGTTTTTT.

This sequence joins TRBV5-1 and TRBJ2-5; the D is unclear. Germline CDR1 SGHRS, CDR2 YFSETQ. The CDR3 length is 13 residues. Trimming removed 0 bases from V and 5 bases from J, with 8 bases in between. The CDR3: CASSLATRETQYF. The CDR3 nucleotides are TGCGCCAGCAGCTTGGCCACTCGGGAGACCCAGTACTTC.